These 5 T cell receptor beta chains originate from one sample sequenced in a study of somatic mutations in cytotoxic T cells in rheumatoid arthritis. Profiling relied on immunoSEQ multiplex PCR, and the TCRdb table lists in-frame clones only, not all of them. The table shows about 2,300 clones, with roughly 86% occurring only once. What was sequenced was CD8+ T cells sorted from blood. These receptors all stem from an adult with rheumatoid arthritis.

The V and J genes are TRBV21-1 and TRBJ1-5; the table's D call TRBD1 went unverified against the DNA. TRBV21-1 is annotated as a pseudogene. CDR3 size: 22 residues. CDR3 bases: TGTGCCAGCAGCAAATTCTACGTGAGGGGACAGGATAAGTGCTATAGCAATCAGCCCCAGCATTTT. It is translated as CASSKFYVRGQDKCYSNQPQHF.

The chain links TRBV2 to TRBJ2-2, with 7 bases matching TRBD1. The CDR3 consists of 12 residues. The germline gives CDR1 SNHLY, CDR2 FYNNEI. The J segment lost 6 bases and the V segment lost 6 bases, leaving 1 base of the junction unmatched. CDR3 nucleotide sequence: TGTGCCAGCAGGGACAGGTCCGGGGAGCTGTTTTTT. Its protein product is CASRDRSGELFF.

The chain couples TRBV11-1 to TRBJ2-5; D ambiguous. CDR1 and CDR2 (germline): SGHAT, FQDESV (reference sequence). The CDR3 extends over 11 amino acids. V lost 3 bases to trimming and J lost 5 bases, with 4 bases between them. This CDR3 is CASSFAETQYF. The CDR3 DNA reads as TGTGCCAGCAGCTTCGCCGAGACCCAGTACTTC.

The chain uses TRBV4-3 and TRBJ2-3; unclear D gene. CDR1 is LGHNA, CDR2 YSLEER, per germline. V was shortened by 3 bases and J by 6 bases, with 13 bases between the two germline ends. This CDR3 region has 14 residues. The CDR3 sequence is CASSHDDRLDTQYF. CDR3 sequence (DNA): TGCGCCAGCAGCCATGATGACCGTCTCGATACGCAGTATTTT.

This clone was found a few times. The V and J genes are TRBV19 and TRBJ2-5, with D maybe TRBD2 (6 bases). Trimming shortened V by 5 bases and J by 5 bases, and 12 bases separated the two germline ends. The CDR3 is made up of 13 amino acids. The germline V gene encodes CDR1 LNHDA and CDR2 SQIVND (reference sequence). For the CDR3, the DNA is TGTGCCAGTAGTCTCGGGACTCGCGAGACCCAGTACTTC. It codes for CASSLGTRETQYF. Based on the CDR3 plus reference TRBV19 and TRBJ2-5, the full variable domain is DGGITQSPKYLFRKEGQNVTLSCEQNLNHDAMYWYRQDPGQGLRLIYYSQIVNDFQKGDIAEGYSVSREKKESFPLTVTSAQKNPTAFYLCASSLGTRETQYFGPGTRLLVL.